This entry is about one TCR beta chain. CDR3 size: 15 residues. Per germline, CDR1 MGHRA and CDR2 YSYEKL. Unmatched junction bases numbered 7, after V lost 4 bases and J lost 3 bases. These data are taken from a study of T cells after yellow fever vaccination. TCRdb ran MiXCR on the 5' RACE reads and lists one entry per CDR3 protein. The sample includes some 350,000 distinct CDR3 sequences, under 5% of them seen just once. The V gene is TRBV4-1, the J gene TRBJ1-1; 8 positions match TRBD1. Sequencing used PBMCs, obtained 5 days after the yellow fever booster vaccination. This clonotype was obtained from a man in his late teens or twenties who received the YFV17D yellow fever vaccine. The DNA of the CDR3 is TGCGCCAGCAGCCGGTCCCAGGGGGCGGACACTGAAGCTTTCTTT. Translation gives CASSRSQGADTEAFF.